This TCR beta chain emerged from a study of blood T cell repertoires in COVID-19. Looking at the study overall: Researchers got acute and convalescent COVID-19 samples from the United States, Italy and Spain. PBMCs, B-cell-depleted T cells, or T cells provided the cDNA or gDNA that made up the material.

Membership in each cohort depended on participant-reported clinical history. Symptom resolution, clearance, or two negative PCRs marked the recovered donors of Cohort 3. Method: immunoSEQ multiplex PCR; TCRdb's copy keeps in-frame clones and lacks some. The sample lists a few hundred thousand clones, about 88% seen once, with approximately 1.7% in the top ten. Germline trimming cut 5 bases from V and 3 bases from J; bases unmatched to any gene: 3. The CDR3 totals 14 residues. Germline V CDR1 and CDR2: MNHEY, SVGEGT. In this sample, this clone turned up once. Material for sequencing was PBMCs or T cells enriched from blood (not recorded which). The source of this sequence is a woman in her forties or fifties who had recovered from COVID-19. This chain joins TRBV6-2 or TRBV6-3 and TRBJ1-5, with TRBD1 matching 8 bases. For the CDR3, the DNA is TGTGCCAGCAGTCGGACAGGGATCAATCAGCCCCAGCATTTT. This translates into CASSRTGINQPQHF.